A single sample is the source of the 7 T cell receptor beta chains below, sequenced in a study of T cell repertoires in cytomegalovirus infection. No antigen has been assigned to these receptors. TCRdb used MiXCR to reprocess the reads, holding one entry per CDR3 protein. The sample holds about 220,000 distinct CDR3 sequences, 38% seen once. The source was CD8+ T cells from cultured PBMCs, collected from culture after CMV antigen stimulation. These receptors all come from a human donor in good health (CMV status not recorded). Some clones in this sample may be carry-over from other donors' samples.

This chain links TRBV27 with TRBJ1-1, with D maybe TRBD1 (6 bases). Germline V gene lookup returns CDR1 MNHEY and CDR2 SMNVEV (reference sequence). V shed 2 bases and J shed 3 bases, with 16 bases lying between them. This CDR3 has 16 residues. CDR3 region: CASSLIGTWGDTEAFF. CDR3 in DNA: TGTGCCAGCAGTTTAATAGGGACATGGGGGGACACTGAAGCTTTCTTT.

The chain recombines TRBV29-1 with TRBJ1-2; the match to TRBD1 covers 12 bases. The V gene end was trimmed by 1 base and the J gene end by 5 bases; junction bases not matched to a gene: 5. The CDR3 is 15 residues long. Germline V gene data show CDR1 as SQVTM and CDR2 as ANQGSEA. The CDR3 DNA sequence: TGCAGCGTTGAAGCCGGGACAGGGGGCGATTATGGCTACACCTTC. As protein: CSVEAGTGGDYGYTF.

This clonotype was found a few times. V gene TRBV7-9 combines with J gene TRBJ1-6; 7 nucleotides line up with TRBD1. Germline loops: CDR1 SEHNR, CDR2 FQNEAQ (reference sequence). The junction had 8 bases not matched to a gene; V was cut back by 5 bases and J by 7 bases. The CDR3 runs 15 residues. The CDR3 nucleotides read TGTGCCAGCAGCCCCGCAGGGACAGCAAATTCACCCCTCCACTTT. Encoded protein: CASSPAGTANSPLHF.

The chain employs TRBV6-5 and TRBJ2-5, with D possibly TRBD1 on 5 matching bases. The germline V and J ends were trimmed by 0 bases and 2 bases, with 10 bases remaining between them. CDR1 is MNHEY and CDR2 is SVGAGI in the germline V gene. The CDR3 sequence is 15 residues long. For the CDR3, the DNA is TGTGCCAGCAGTTACTCGGCAGGGCGGCAAGAGACCCAGTACTTC. Its translation is CASSYSAGRQETQYF.

In this sample, this clonotype turned up a few times. The chain is built from TRBV6-1 and TRBJ1-5; D gene unclear. There are 11 residues in the CDR3. Germline V gives CDR1 MNHNS, CDR2 SASEGT. The V end lost 8 bases, the J end lost 3 bases, and 5 bases lay between the germline ends. CDR3 sequence reads: CASGSNQPQHF. For the CDR3, the DNA is TGTGCCAGCGGTTCCAATCAGCCCCAGCATTTT.

This clonotype was recorded a few times. The genes are TRBV7-9 and TRBJ2-1, with 7 bases identical to TRBD2. The CDR3 has 16 amino acids. Germline CDR1 and CDR2: SEHNR and FQNEAQ (reference sequence). V shed 5 bases and J 5 bases; nucleotides not matched to a gene: 12. The CDR3 protein is CASSPPSGGSDNEQFF. CDR3 bases: TGTGCCAGCAGCCCTCCATCTGGCGGGAGCGACAATGAGCAGTTCTTC.

This clonotype was detected ten times or more. The rearrangement uses TRBV6-1 and TRBJ2-5, with TRBD2 identical over 7 bases. The CDR3 runs 15 residues. In germline, CDR1 is MNHNS, CDR2 SASEGT. With V trimmed by 6 bases and J by 1 base, 8 bases remained unmatched. CDR3 sequence: CASSALRETQETQYF. The CDR3 DNA sequence: TGTGCCAGCAGCGCGTTGCGGGAGACCCAAGAGACCCAGTACTTC.